Shown below are 31 T cell receptor beta chains from a single sample sequenced in a study of T cells after yellow fever vaccination. TCRdb redid the calling of the 5' RACE reads with MiXCR, one entry per CDR3 protein. The sample includes 150,000 to 200,000 distinct CDR3 sequences, approximately 6% of them seen just once. The sequencing used CD4+ T cells sorted from PBMCs, collected on the day of the first yellow fever vaccination. The receptors come from a man aged 18 to 30 who received the YFV17D yellow fever vaccine.

This clonotype was counted ten times or more. The rearrangement uses TRBV20-1 and TRBJ1-1; the D is unclear. The V and J ends lost 0 bases and 11 bases respectively, with 10 bases between them. Looked up from germline, CDR1 is DFQATT and CDR2 is SNEGSKA (reference sequence). CDR3 length equals 11 residues. The CDR3 DNA reads TGCAGTGCTAGAGATCAAGTGTTGGCTTTCTTT. Translation gives CSARDQVLAFF.

The table lists this clonotype with a few counts. This rearrangement joins TRBV4-3 to TRBJ2-3; unclear D gene. V lost 0 bases, J lost 4 bases, and 8 bases lay in between. CDR1 LGHNA and CDR2 YSLEER come from the germline V gene. The CDR3 is made up of 14 amino acids. The CDR3 DNA follows: TGCGCCAGCAGCCAAGATCGGTGGTCAGATACGCAGTATTTT. Amino acid sequence: CASSQDRWSDTQYF.

This clonotype was counted a few times. This rearrangement joins TRBV14 to TRBJ2-7, with TRBD2 identical over 9 bases. The germline gives CDR1 SGHDN, CDR2 FVKESK. The J segment lost 4 bases and the V segment lost 3 bases, leaving 13 bases of the junction unmatched. The CDR3 spans 17 residues. The CDR3 DNA sequence: TGTGCCAGCAGCCACCCGACATCTAGCGGGGTGACGTACGAGCAGTACTTC. Residues: CASSHPTSSGVTYEQYF.

In its sample, this clonotype was seen many times. The chain recombines TRBV7-2 with TRBJ2-3; D might be TRBD2 (5 bases). V lost 3 bases to trimming and J lost 5 bases, with 12 bases between them. The CDR3 length is 14 residues. Per the germline V gene, CDR1 is SGHTA and CDR2 is FQGNSA. The CDR3 DNA is TGTGCCAGCAGCTTCTCCGGGGTCCAAGATACGCAGTATTTT. Translating it yields CASSFSGVQDTQYF.

This clonotype was counted at least ten times. V gene TRBV4-1 combines with J gene TRBJ2-1; 8 bases are shared with TRBD2. The CDR3 has 16 residues. From germline, CDR1 is MGHRA and CDR2 YSYEKL. With V trimmed by 4 bases and J by 1 base, 6 bases remained unmatched. CDR3 residues: CASSRNGGDSYNEQFF. CDR3 nucleotides: TGCGCCAGCAGCCGGAACGGGGGGGATTCCTACAATGAGCAGTTCTTC.

This clonotype was seen at least ten times. This chain uses TRBV19 with TRBJ1-5; the match to TRBD1 covers 7 bases. V lost 5 bases, J lost 2 bases, and 3 bases stayed unmatched. The length of the CDR3 is 14 residues. Germline-derived CDR1 and CDR2 are LNHDA and SQIVND (reference sequence). The CDR3: CASSQGQGNQPQHF. DNA of the CDR3: TGTGCCAGTAGTCAAGGACAGGGCAATCAGCCCCAGCATTTT.

This clonotype appeared many times. The rearrangement joins TRBV7-2 to TRBJ2-2; D remains unclear. CDR1 is SGHTA and CDR2 is FQGNSA in the germline V gene. The CDR3 is made up of 12 amino acids. Deletions cut 3 bases from V and 6 bases from J, with 5 bases between. Here the CDR3 reads CASSLDAGELFF. DNA for the CDR3: TGTGCCAGCAGCTTGGACGCCGGGGAGCTGTTTTTT. Using reference TRBV7-2 and TRBJ2-2 for the parts outside the CDR3, the full variable domain is GAGVSQSPSNKVTEKGKDVELRCDPISGHTALYWYRQSLGQGLEFLIYFQGNSAPDKSGLPSDRFSAERTGGSVSTLTIQRTQQEDSAVYLCASSLDAGELFFGEGSRLTVL.

This clonotype has at least ten counts. The CDR3 DNA is TGTGCCAGCAGTTGGGACGTCGCGGGGGCGAACACCGGGGAGCTGTTTTTT. Amino acid sequence: CASSWDVAGANTGELFF. The V and J genes are TRBV2 and TRBJ2-2, with 7 bases that match TRBD2. This CDR3 comprises 17 residues. With V trimmed by 5 bases and J by 0 bases, 9 bases remained unmatched. Germline V gene sequence: CDR1 SNHLY, CDR2 FYNNEI.

This chain joins TRBV9 and TRBJ2-5, with 8 positions matching TRBD2. Germline CDR1 is SGDLS and CDR2 is YYNGEE. This CDR3 comprises 15 residues. V trimming: 0 bases; J trimming: 4 bases; junction bases outside the gene matches: 5. CDR3 protein: CASSVAPGGAETQYF. Here the CDR3 DNA reads TGTGCCAGCAGCGTAGCCCCCGGGGGGGCAGAGACCCAGTACTTC.

This clonotype was seen ten or more times. The chain has TRBV18 and TRBJ2-3; 7 bases are shared with TRBD1. After removal of 2 bases from V and 2 bases from J, the junction contained 7 bases not matched to a gene. The germline gives CDR1 KGHSH, CDR2 LQKENI. This CDR3 has 16 amino acids. DNA of the CDR3: TGTGCCAGCTCACCATACACCGGGACAGCCACAGATACGCAGTATTTT. This sequence encodes CASSPYTGTATDTQYF.

This clonotype showed up many times. The chain has TRBV6-1 and TRBJ2-5; TRBD2 might be the D (6 bases). V was clipped by 1 base and J by 5 bases, with 8 bases between them. Germline CDR1 is MNHNS and CDR2 is SASEGT. The CDR3 extends over 13 amino acids. The CDR3 loop reads CASSEVGGETQYF. In DNA, the CDR3 is TGTGCCAGCAGTGAAGTTGGGGGGGAGACCCAGTACTTC.

This clonotype was counted between two and nine times. V and J are TRBV29-1 and TRBJ2-3, with TRBD1 identical over 8 bases. With 5 bases clipped from V and 5 bases from J, the junction kept 6 bases outside the gene matches. The CDR3 loop spans 13 amino acids. Germline loops: CDR1 SQVTM, CDR2 ANQGSEA. The CDR3 bases are TGCAGCGTTCGGACAGGGAGAGGAGATACGCAGTATTTT. Translated: CSVRTGRGDTQYF.

The gene calls are TRBV24-1 and TRBJ1-5, with 7 nucleotides matching TRBD1. CDR3 length: 16 amino acids. Germline V gives CDR1 KGHDR, CDR2 SFDVKD. The junction had 7 bases not matched to a gene; V was cut back by 3 bases and J by 3 bases. The CDR3 protein is CATSDPTRGPNQPQHF. The CDR3 DNA is TGTGCCACCAGTGATCCGACAAGGGGGCCCAATCAGCCCCAGCATTTT.

This clonotype was observed many times. The J gene is TRBJ2-7, the V gene TRBV5-1, with D perhaps matching TRBD1 or TRBD2 (5 bases each). Trimming pared 5 bases from V and 6 bases from J, leaving 18 bases between. Germline CDR1 and CDR2: SGHRS and YFSETQ. The CDR3 sequence is 14 residues long. CDR3 sequence: CASSAAPGSPEQYV. CDR3 nucleotide sequence: TGCGCCAGCAGTGCAGCACCAGGGAGTCCCGAGCAGTACGTC.

The CDR3 sequence is CASSPAGPSSYNSPLHF. CDR3 DNA: TGTGCCAGCAGCCCGGCGGGACCCAGCTCCTATAATTCACCCCTCCACTTT. J is TRBJ1-6 and V is TRBV7-9; a weak D match, TRBD1 (5 bases). V lost 5 bases and J lost 0, with 14 bases in between. Germline loops: CDR1 SEHNR, CDR2 FQNEAQ (reference sequence). The CDR3 extends over 17 amino acids.

This clonotype was observed many times. The chain joins TRBV18 to TRBJ2-1; no clear D. The V and J ends lost 0 bases and 0 bases respectively, with 12 bases between them. Germline assignment: CDR1 KGHSH and CDR2 LQKENI. The CDR3 totals 17 residues. The CDR3 here is CASSPPMAKSSYNEQFF. DNA of the CDR3: TGTGCCAGCTCACCACCGATGGCGAAGAGCTCCTACAATGAGCAGTTCTTC. The whole variable domain, remainder taken from reference TRBV18 and TRBJ2-1, is NAGVMQNPRHLVRRRGQEARLRCSPMKGHSHVYWYRQLPEEGLKFMVYLQKENIIDESGMPKERFSAEFPKEGPSILRIQQVVRGDSAAYFCASSPPMAKSSYNEQFFGPGTRLTVL.

This clonotype showed up just a few times. The chain carries TRBV2 and TRBJ1-5; 8 bases map to TRBD1. There are 14 residues in the CDR3. J gave up 4 bases and V 6 bases, and 5 bases lay outside the gene matches. Germline values: CDR1 SNHLY, CDR2 FYNNEI. This CDR3 is CASSAGQGNQPQHF. CDR3 bases: TGTGCCAGCAGCGCCGGACAGGGAAATCAGCCCCAGCATTTT.

In its sample, this clonotype was seen a few times. This chain uses TRBV12-3 or TRBV12-4 with TRBJ2-7; 7 bases are shared with TRBD2. V lost 6 bases, J lost 7 bases, and 15 bases stayed unmatched. This CDR3 contains 15 residues. This CDR3 reads CASSPRGAGVGEQYF. CDR3 coding DNA: TGTGCCAGCAGCCCCCGCGGGGCGGGGGTGGGGGAGCAGTACTTC.

This clonotype was picked up a small number of times. The chain has TRBV29-1 and TRBJ2-2; D uncertain. V lost 6 bases, J lost 1 base, and 3 bases lay in between. In germline, CDR1 is SQVTM, CDR2 ANQGSEA. The CDR3 loop spans 11 amino acids. The CDR3 coding sequence is TGCAGCGTGATGAACACCGGGGAGCTGTTTTTT. Encoded protein: CSVMNTGELFF.

This clonotype was picked up many times. V is TRBV5-4 and J is TRBJ2-7, with TRBD1 matching 10 bases. The germline V gene encodes CDR1 SGHNT and CDR2 YYREEE (reference sequence). This CDR3 comprises 13 residues. V trimming: 3 bases; J trimming: 12 bases; junction bases outside the gene matches: 9. The chain's CDR3 is CASSSLLTGGLYF. The CDR3 region has the DNA TGTGCCAGCAGCTCGCTGTTGACAGGGGGCCTGTACTTC.

This clonotype was seen at least ten times. This chain uses TRBV5-1 with TRBJ1-6; no firm D call. V gave up 4 bases and J gave up 10 bases, with 12 bases separating them. The CDR3 has 13 residues. Germline values: CDR1 SGHRS, CDR2 YFSETQ. The CDR3 DNA reads as TGCGCCAGCAGCAACTCCCCGGAGTCACCCCTCCACTTT. It yields the protein CASSNSPESPLHF. Using reference TRBV5-1 and TRBJ1-6 for the parts outside the CDR3, the full variable domain is KAGVTQTPRYLIKTRGQQVTLSCSPISGHRSVSWYQQTPGQGLQFLFEYFSETQRNKGNFPGRFSGRQFSNSRSEMNVSTLELGDSALYLCASSNSPESPLHFGNGTRLTVT.

This clonotype was recorded a few times. The CDR3 DNA follows: TGTGCCAGCACCGCGGGGCCGGTTGGCCAAGAGACCCAGTACTTC. Its translation: CASTAGPVGQETQYF. The chain employs TRBV11-2 and TRBJ2-5; maybe TRBD2 (6 bases). Germline-derived CDR1 and CDR2 are SGHAT and FQNNGV. With 7 bases removed from V and 1 base from J, the gap between germline ends came to 16 bases. The CDR3 runs to 15 residues.

V and J are TRBV19 and TRBJ2-2; D uncertain. CDR3 size: 14 residues. Germline CDR1 reads LNHDA; CDR2 reads SQIVND (reference sequence). The CDR3: CAGSRHEDTGELFF. The CDR3 nucleotides are TGTGCTGGGTCGCGGCATGAGGACACCGGGGAGCTGTTTTTT.

This clonotype has only a few counts. The chain links TRBV6-6 to TRBJ1-1; D perhaps matches TRBD1 (5 bases). The CDR3 contains 13 residues. The V gene's germline CDR1 is MNHNY and CDR2 SVGAGI (reference sequence). Trimming pared 7 bases from V and 0 bases from J, leaving 9 bases between. CDR3 coding DNA: TGTGCCAGCATATGGGGGATGAACACTGAAGCTTTCTTT. This gives the protein CASIWGMNTEAFF.

This clonotype has ten or more counts. This chain connects TRBV20-1 to TRBJ2-3, with 9 bases aligning to TRBD1. Trimming removed 5 bases from V and 4 bases from J; junction bases left unmatched: 10. Germline V CDR1 and CDR2: DFQATT, SNEGSKA (reference sequence). The length of the CDR3 is 15 residues. This chain's CDR3 is CSAPEGTGPSDTQYF. As DNA, the CDR3 is TGCAGTGCTCCGGAGGGGACAGGGCCGTCAGATACGCAGTATTTT.

This clonotype was seen many times. The chain is built from TRBV28 and TRBJ1-1, with D unclear. Germline CDR1 MDHEN, CDR2 SYDVKM. The CDR3 runs 16 residues. Trimming removed 3 bases at V and 1 base at J, with 15 bases between. Here the CDR3 DNA reads TGTGCCAGCAGTTTTCAGTACTCCAACCCGAACACTGAAGCTTTCTTT. Protein: CASSFQYSNPNTEAFF.

In regard to this clonotype: This could be a read error, since a much larger clone is one nucleotide away. The chain uses TRBV7-9 and TRBJ1-4; D is unclear. The CDR3 is made up of 11 amino acids. Per germline, CDR1 SEHNR and CDR2 FQNEAQ (reference sequence). V was trimmed by 5 bases and J by 10 bases, leaving 8 bases between them. This chain's CDR3 is CASSLEGKLFF. CDR3 in DNA: TGTGCCAGCAGCCTCGAGGGAAAACTGTTTTTT.

This clonotype has a handful of counts. The chain combines TRBV12-3 or TRBV12-4 with TRBJ1-4; 10 bases match TRBD1. Losses at the gene ends were 6 bases for V and 11 bases for J; bases not matched to a gene: 15. This CDR3 is built from 16 residues. The CDR3 coding sequence is TGTGCCAGCAGCAGTCGTCGGGACAGGGGTATGGAGAAACTGTTTTTT. It codes for CASSSRRDRGMEKLFF.

This clonotype was seen ten or more times. V usage is TRBV5-1 and J usage is TRBJ2-3; the D gene is possibly TRBD2 (5 bases). The germline V gene encodes CDR1 SGHRS and CDR2 YFSETQ. CDR3 size: 14 residues. Trimming pared 9 bases from V and 0 bases from J, leaving 14 bases between. The CDR3, as DNA: TGCGCCACGCGGGCGACTCTAAGCACAGATACGCAGTATTTT. Its translation is CATRATLSTDTQYF. Filled out from reference TRBV5-1 and TRBJ2-3, the complete variable domain reads KAGVTQTPRYLIKTRGQQVTLSCSPISGHRSVSWYQQTPGQGLQFLFEYFSETQRNKGNFPGRFSGRQFSNSRSEMNVSTLELGDSALYLCATRATLSTDTQYFGPGTRLTVL.

This clonotype was seen at least ten times. This chain joins TRBV5-1 and TRBJ2-3, with TRBD2 as a possible D gene (8 bases). The CDR3 is 14 residues long. V shed 3 bases and J shed 6 bases, with 14 bases lying between them. Germline CDR1 and CDR2: SGHRS and YFSETQ. CDR3 residues: CASSWGLGGDTQYF. CDR3 nucleotides: TGCGCCAGCAGCTGGGGACTAGGGGGCGATACGCAGTATTTT.

The chain uses TRBV7-9 and TRBJ1-2, with D possibly matching TRBD1 (5 bases). The CDR3 extends over 13 amino acids. Looked up from germline, CDR1 is SEHNR and CDR2 is FQNEAQ (reference sequence). Trimming took 7 bases from V and 7 from J, leaving 16 bases between them. For the CDR3, the DNA is TGTGCCAGCAAAGGGGCCGACTCCCCTGGCTACACCTTC. Amino acids: CASKGADSPGYTF.